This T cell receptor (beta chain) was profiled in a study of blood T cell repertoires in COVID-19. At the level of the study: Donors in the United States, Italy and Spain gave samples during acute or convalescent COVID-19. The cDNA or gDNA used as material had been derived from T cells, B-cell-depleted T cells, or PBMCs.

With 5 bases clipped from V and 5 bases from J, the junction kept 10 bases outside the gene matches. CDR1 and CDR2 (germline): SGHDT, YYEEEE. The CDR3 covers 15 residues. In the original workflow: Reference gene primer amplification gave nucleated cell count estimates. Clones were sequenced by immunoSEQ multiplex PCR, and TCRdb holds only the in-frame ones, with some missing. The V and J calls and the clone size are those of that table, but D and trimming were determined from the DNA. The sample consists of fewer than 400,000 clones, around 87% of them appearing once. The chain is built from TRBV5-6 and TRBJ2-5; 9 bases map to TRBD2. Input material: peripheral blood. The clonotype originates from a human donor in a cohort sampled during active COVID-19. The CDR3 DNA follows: TGTGCCAGCAGACTTTATGGCGGGAGGGGTGAGACCCAGTACTTC. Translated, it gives CASRLYGGRGETQYF.